This T cell receptor (beta chain) was retrieved from a study of T cell responses to AZD1222 COVID-19 vaccine. Using immunoSEQ multiplex PCR, the repertoire was profiled, and TCRdb retains in-frame clones only, with some absent. The sample shows 66,000 or so clones, about four fifths of them seen only once. With respect to this clone: Its antigen is not identified.

Germline lookup yields CDR1 GTSNPN and CDR2 SVGIG (reference sequence). This CDR3 is built from 12 residues. V lost 6 bases, J lost 0 bases, and 8 bases lay in between. Study-wide results and caveats: With dominance at 160-218 and 743-854, vaccine-associated CD4 TCRs spanned spike. Sampled repertoires all dated from after the peak T cell response.

This chain connects TRBV30 to TRBJ1-1; D remains unclear. The TCR originated in an adult in good health. The starting material was peripheral blood, obtained on day 0 of MenACWY control vaccination. The CDR3, as DNA: TGTGCCTGCACTCCATTGAACACTGAAGCTTTCTTT. Residues: CACTPLNTEAFF.